The clone carrying this TCR beta chain was counted at least ten times. Its antigen is still unknown. Diagnostic conclusions were grounded in clinical symptoms, serum thyroxine, TRAb, thyroid ultrasound and orbital computed tomography. The data stem from a study of Graves' ophthalmopathy and Graves' hyperthyroidism. About the study: Where ophthalmopathy was absent within 18 months of follow-up, hyperthyroidism was stable.

The germline V and J ends were trimmed by 7 bases and 6 bases, with 6 bases remaining between them. Germline CDR1 SEHNR, CDR2 FQNEAQ (reference sequence). CDR3 length: 11 residues. Transcripts of RNA were the source for amplifying TCR beta CDR3 regions. HTBI primers were used in a first-round RT-PCR, which preceded a second-round multiplex PCR. One entry per CDR3 protein, called by TCRdb with MiXCR from the multiplex PCR reads. The table shows around 1,200,000 distinct CDR3 sequences, with approximately 35% occurring only once. Overall study findings and caveats: In blood appeared most of the expanded thyroid clonotypes whose frequency exceeded 0.001.

The sequence was obtained from an adult man with Graves' hyperthyroidism. This chain joins TRBV7-9 and TRBJ1-4; D unclear. Sequenced input: peripheral blood or thyroid tissue (not recorded which). CDR3 sequence: CASTLDEKLFF. The CDR3 DNA reads as TGTGCCAGCACTCTAGATGAAAAACTGTTTTTT.